The T cell receptor (beta chain) described here comes from a study of response to subunit inactivated influenza vaccine (dated by TCRdb to 2016 to 2019). Context from the whole study: The study used deep quantitative T cell receptor repertoire profiling to track responses to a trivalent subunit inactivated influenza vaccine.

The CDR1 and CDR2 encoded by the germline V gene are SGHRS and YFSETQ. Unmatched junction bases come to 6, with V trimmed by 4 bases and J by 5 bases. From cysteine to phenylalanine, the CDR3 is 14 amino acids long. Only the CDR3 region is kept as DNA, spanning 42 bases read in frame from base 1. This clonotype has at least ten counts. Its antigen is still unknown. Base qualities are not recorded, but no much larger clone differs from it by a single base. The library was made by RT-PCR. Sequenced on an Illumina HiSeq 2500. TCRdb cleaned the public reads at Q25 with fastp, built clones with MiXCR and kept in-frame beta chains. Merged by CDR3 protein, the rows form single entries marked with the most common genes and DNA. This sample comprises under 850,000 distinct CDR3 sequences, 18% of them detected only once. Together, the top ten hold roughly a tenth of the sample. The research as a whole found: The authors suggested that each seasonal influenza vaccination may recruit only a limited number of new T cells.

The material sequenced was PBMCs from blood, taken more than 4 days after vaccination. In this chain, TRBV5-1 is recombined with TRBJ1-1; TRBD1 fits 9 bases in the junction. The clonotype was recovered from a man aged 45 to 65 who received an inactivated influenza vaccine. Donor details come from another sample of the same person, matched by shared clones. The CDR3 reads as follows: CASSKDRGGTEAFF. The bases read TGCGCCAGCAGCAAGGACAGGGGTGGTACTGAAGCTTTCTTT.